These 30 T cell receptor beta chains share one sample of origin, sequenced in a study of prognosis after radiotherapy for stage I lung cancer. Genomic DNA was subjected to two-round multiplex PCR for amplification of TCR beta CDR3. Every TRBV and TRBJ gene had its own specific primer in first-round PCR. TCRdb processed the multiplex PCR reads anew with MiXCR; each CDR3 protein has one entry. The top ten clones hold roughly 40% of a sample with 10,000 to 15,000 distinct CDR3 sequences, 43% of them seen once. The sequenced sample was PBMCs, obtained before or after stereotactic body radiation therapy (not recorded which). The source of these receptors is a donor aged 50 or older with non-small cell lung cancer.

The chain has TRBV28 and TRBJ2-2; perhaps TRBD2 as D (7 bases). The CDR3 consists of 17 residues. Germline CDR1 is MDHEN and CDR2 is SYDVKM. The ends were cut back, 1 base at V and 0 bases at J, with 12 bases in the middle. CDR3 loop: CASSLSFGGPNTGELFF. The CDR3 DNA is TGTGCCAGCAGTTTATCGTTCGGGGGGCCGAACACCGGGGAGCTGTTTTTT.

This clonotype was detected many times. V is TRBV19 and J is TRBJ2-5, with D tentatively TRBD1 or TRBD2 (5 bases each). The CDR3 loop spans 13 amino acids. The germline gives CDR1 LNHDA, CDR2 SQIVND (reference sequence). With 2 bases removed from V and 5 bases from J, the gap between germline ends came to 9 bases. CDR3 loop: CASSIKGRETQYF. In nucleotides, the CDR3 is TGTGCCAGTAGTATAAAGGGACGGGAGACCCAGTACTTC.

The chain joins TRBV20-1 to TRBJ1-4; no clear D gene. Per the germline V gene, CDR1 is DFQATT and CDR2 is SNEGSKA (reference sequence). This CDR3 region has 14 residues. V lost 3 bases and J lost 0, with 8 bases in between. CDR3 nucleotide sequence: TGCAGTGCTAGCTTAATCGCAACTAATGAAAAACTGTTTTTT. Amino acid sequence: CSASLIATNEKLFF.

As to this clonotype: Only one base separates this from a far larger clonotype, so it likely reflects a read error. The J gene is TRBJ1-2, the V gene TRBV6-2 or TRBV6-3, with D hard to call. Germline V CDR1 and CDR2: MNHEY, SVGEGT. The CDR3 loop spans 13 amino acids. V was trimmed by 5 bases and J by 7 bases, leaving 14 bases between them. CDR3 sequence reads: CASSEERGPGYTF. DNA for the CDR3: TGTGCCAGCAGTGAAGAGCGAGGACCTGGCTACACCTTC.

Comments on this clonotype: Being one base from a much bigger clone, this may be a read error. V is TRBV9 and J is TRBJ1-1, with a tentative D call TRBD1 (5 bases). The CDR3 length is 15 residues. Trimming took 4 bases from V and 5 from J, leaving 18 bases between them. The germline gives CDR1 SGDLS, CDR2 YYNGEE. The CDR3 nucleotides read TGTGCCAGCAGCCCCTGGGGGGTGCTCGGGACTGAAGCTTTCTTT. Its translation is CASSPWGVLGTEAFF. The complete variable domain, with remaining parts taken from reference TRBV9 and TRBJ1-1, reads DSGVTQTPKHLITATGQRVTLRCSPRSGDLSVYWYQQSLDQGLQFLIQYYNGEERAKGNILERFSAQQFPDLHSELNLSSLELGDSALYFCASSPWGVLGTEAFFGQGTRLTVV.

This clonotype has a count of ten or more. The chain recombines TRBV2 with TRBJ1-2; no firm D call. The V end lost 6 bases, the J end lost 7 bases, and 21 bases lay between the germline ends. The CDR3 length is 15 residues. CDR1 SNHLY and CDR2 FYNNEI come from the germline V gene. The CDR3 DNA reads as TGTGCCAGCAGGGTCGATTTACTGGGTTATTCTGGCTACACCTTC. Its protein is CASRVDLLGYSGYTF.

This clonotype was recorded at least ten times. The chain combines TRBV20-1 with TRBJ1-2; 7 bases map to TRBD1. From germline, CDR1 is DFQATT and CDR2 SNEGSKA (reference sequence). This CDR3 is 14 amino acids long. V was pared by 5 bases and J by 6 bases, with 12 bases of the junction left unmatched. CDR3 in amino acids: CSAGRQGLADGYTF. In nucleotides, the CDR3 is TGCAGTGCTGGGCGACAGGGATTGGCCGATGGCTACACCTTC.

The rearrangement links TRBV5-4 to TRBJ1-1; D possibly corresponds to TRBD1 (5 bases). CDR3 length equals 15 residues. The germline V and J ends were trimmed by 5 bases and 4 bases, with 18 bases remaining between them. Germline V gene sequence: CDR1 SGHNT, CDR2 YYREEE (reference sequence). Written as DNA, the CDR3 is TGTGCCAGCAGGACGGATGTGAAAAGGGGCACTGAAGCTTTCTTT. This codes for CASRTDVKRGTEAFF.

Ten or more counts support this clonotype. It is unclear where the CDR3 begins or ends on the DNA, so no DNA is shown, and the CDR3 is as TCRdb lists it. This chain uses TRBV3-1 with TRBJ2-7; the table's TRBD2 call for D was not verified on the DNA. The CDR3 totals 15 residues, both ends included. Per the germline V gene, CDR1 is LGHDT and CDR2 is YNNKEL (reference sequence). CDR3 sequence reads: CASSQGFVGAGSLYF.

By frequency in the sample, this clonotype is medium-sized (0.01 to 0.1%). This rearrangement joins TRBV6-5 to TRBJ1-2; 7 bases align to TRBD1. V lost 0 bases to trimming and J lost 5 bases; unmatched junction nucleotides: 3. The germline V gene encodes CDR1 MNHEY and CDR2 SVGAGI. The CDR3 is made up of 14 amino acids. This CDR3 is CASSYSDRVYGYTF. CDR3 coding DNA: TGTGCCAGCAGTTACTCCGACAGGGTATATGGCTACACCTTC.

In its sample, this clonotype is medium-sized. V and J are TRBV19 and TRBJ2-3; a possible D gene is TRBD2 (7 bases). The germline V gene encodes CDR1 LNHDA and CDR2 SQIVND (reference sequence). V was trimmed by 5 bases and J by 0 bases, leaving 18 bases between them. There are 17 residues in the CDR3. The CDR3 DNA follows: TGTGCCAGTAGTGGGGGGGGCGCCCTTACTAGCACAGATACGCAGTATTTT. Its translation is CASSGGGALTSTDTQYF.

This clonotype occurred many times. Its ends do not fully match the called genes, so a read error is possible. The chain employs TRBV5-8 and TRBJ2-3, with D possibly matching TRBD1 (6 bases). This CDR3 has 15 residues. Germline V gene sequence: CDR1 SGHTS, CDR2 YDEGEE. Here the CDR3 reads CASSFGQGLADTRYF. CDR3 DNA sequence: TGTGCCAGCAGCTTTGGGCAGGGGTTGGCAGATACGCGGTATTTT.

The genes are TRBV2 and TRBJ1-5; 7 bases fit TRBD1. This CDR3 contains 14 residues. Germline CDR1 SNHLY, CDR2 FYNNEI. With V trimmed by 7 bases and J by 6 bases, 9 bases remained unmatched. This chain's CDR3 is CASIQTGEGQPQHF. The DNA for the CDR3 is TGTGCCAGCATCCAAACAGGGGAGGGTCAGCCCCAGCATTTT. Combining the CDR3 with reference TRBV2 and TRBJ1-5 gives the whole variable domain EPEVTQTPSHQVTQMGQEVILRCVPISNHLYFYWYRQILGQKVEFLVSFYNNEISEKSEIFDDQFSVERPDGSNFTLKIRSTKLEDSAMYFCASIQTGEGQPQHFGDGTRLSIL.

The sample holds a few counts of this clonotype. This may be a read error: a much more frequent sequence differs by one nucleotide. CDR3 residues: CASSGTGTLRGQLF. CDR3 nucleotides: TGTGCCAGCAGTGGGACCGGGACTCTGAGAGGTCAGCTCTTC. This chain joins TRBV6-1 and TRBJ2-1; a weak D match, TRBD2 (6 bases). Germline loops: CDR1 MNHNS, CDR2 SASEGT. The CDR3 extends over 14 amino acids.

This clonotype was counted at least ten times. The DNA for the CDR3 is TGCGCCAGCAGCCAAGATCGGGGACTCTACGAGCAGTACTTC. Translation: CASSQDRGLYEQYF. This rearrangement joins TRBV4-3 to TRBJ2-7, with D perhaps TRBD2 (6 bases). Between the trimmed V and J ends, which lost 0 bases and 3 bases, there was a span of 9 bases. Germline lookup yields CDR1 LGHNA and CDR2 YSLEER. The CDR3 runs 14 residues.

Comments on this clonotype: Sequence at one end of the junction differs from germline and may be a read error. V gene TRBV6-1 combines with J gene TRBJ2-1; maybe TRBD1 (5 bases). Looked up from germline, CDR1 is MNHNS and CDR2 is SASEGT. This CDR3 has 12 residues. DNA for the CDR3: TGTTCCAGCAGTAAACAGGTCAATGAGCATTTCTTC. Translation gives CSSSKQVNEHFF.

The chain is built from TRBV7-6 and TRBJ2-2; D not certain. The V gene lost 4 bases and the J gene lost 3 bases, with 18 bases spanning the gap. CDR1 and CDR2 (germline): SGHVS, FNYEAQ. This CDR3 is 17 amino acids long. CDR3 DNA: TGTGCCAGCAGCTCCGAAGGGTGTTATGGCGACACCGGGGAGCTGTTTTTT. Amino acid sequence: CASSSEGCYGDTGELFF. The entire variable domain, with the rest obtained from reference TRBV7-6 and TRBJ2-2, is as follows: GAGVSQSPRYKVTKRGQDVALRCDPISGHVSLYWYRQALGQGPEFLTYFNYEAQQDKSGLPNDRFSAERPEGSISTLTIQRTEQRDSAMYRCASSSEGCYGDTGELFFGEGSRLTVL.

On this clonotype: A far more abundant clone sits one base away, making this likely a read error. The chain combines TRBV6-5 with TRBJ1-2; D gene unclear. The CDR3 is made up of 14 amino acids. The V gene lost 7 bases and the J gene lost 6 bases, with 18 bases spanning the gap. In germline, CDR1 is MNHEY, CDR2 SVGAGI. In DNA, the CDR3 is TGTGCCAGCAAGAGATGGGCGCGGTCTGATGGCTACACCTTC. Protein sequence: CASKRWARSDGYTF.

This clonotype was seen only once. The V and J genes are TRBV27 and TRBJ1-4; D remains ambiguous. Trimming left V 8 bases short and J 14 bases short, with 15 bases between. The CDR3 is made up of 11 amino acids. Germline V lookup: CDR1 MNHEY, CDR2 SMNVEV (reference sequence). The CDR3 reads CASGFAGTLFF. The CDR3 DNA reads TGTGCCAGCGGGTTCGCGGGAACGCTGTTTTTT.

This clonotype was detected ten times or more. The chain carries TRBV5-6 and TRBJ1-2; D is undetermined. CDR1 is SGHDT, CDR2 YYEEEE, per germline. V shed 3 bases and J shed 8 bases, with 8 bases lying between them. The CDR3 spans 11 residues. The CDR3 region is CASSSYGGYTF. In DNA form, the CDR3 reads TGTGCCAGCAGCTCTTACGGGGGCTACACCTTC. Combining the CDR3 with reference TRBV5-6 and TRBJ1-2 gives the whole variable domain DAGVTQSPTHLIKTRGQQVTLRCSPKSGHDTVSWYQQALGQGPQFIFQYYEEEERQRGNFPDRFSGHQFPNYSSELNVNALLLGDSALYLCASSSYGGYTFGSGTRLTVV.

The chain links TRBV20-1 to TRBJ2-2; TRBD2 is a possible D gene (6 bases). Per germline, CDR1 DFQATT and CDR2 SNEGSKA (reference sequence). This CDR3 spans 14 amino acids. Trimming shortened V by 0 bases and J by 5 bases, and 10 bases separated the two germline ends. The CDR3 nucleotides read TGCAGTGCTAGAGATTCGGGGAGGACCGGGGAGCTGTTTTTT. As protein: CSARDSGRTGELFF.

This clonotype was seen many times. This sequence joins TRBV18 and TRBJ2-2; the D is unclear. The CDR3 loop spans 15 amino acids. V was clipped by 2 bases and J by 0 bases, with 7 bases between them. CDR1 and CDR2 (germline): KGHSH, LQKENI. CDR3 protein: CASSPGLANTGELFF. The CDR3 DNA sequence: TGTGCCAGCTCACCAGGGCTAGCGAACACCGGGGAGCTGTTTTTT. The full variable domain, in which reference TRBV18 and TRBJ2-2 provide the parts outside the CDR3, is NAGVMQNPRHLVRRRGQEARLRCSPMKGHSHVYWYRQLPEEGLKFMVYLQKENIIDESGMPKERFSAEFPKEGPSILRIQQVVRGDSAAYFCASSPGLANTGELFFGEGSRLTVL.

This clonotype showed up many times. V is TRBV20-1 and J is TRBJ2-1, with 10 bases matching TRBD2. The CDR3 loop spans 15 amino acids. The junction had 9 bases not matched to a gene; V was cut back by 4 bases and J by 6 bases. Germline V gene data show CDR1 as DFQATT and CDR2 as SNEGSKA (reference sequence). CDR3 in DNA: TGCAGTGCTACCTTACTAGCGGGGACCCGCAATGAGCAGTTCTTC. Its protein product is CSATLLAGTRNEQFF.

This sequence joins TRBV12-3 or TRBV12-4 and TRBJ1-6, with 7 bases lining up with TRBD1. CDR3 length: 14 residues. Unmatched junction bases numbered 8, after V lost 5 bases and J lost 10 bases. The CDR3 bases are TGTGCCAGCAGTAGTACAGGGGTAGGATCACCCCTCCACTTT. Protein: CASSSTGVGSPLHF.

A single count supports this clonotype. The chain employs TRBV19 and TRBJ1-5; 9 bases match TRBD1. The CDR3 length is 17 residues. CDR1 is LNHDA, CDR2 SQIVND, per germline (reference sequence). J gave up 0 bases and V 5 bases, and 8 bases lay outside the gene matches. The CDR3: CASSRPGTGNSNQPQHF. Written as DNA, the CDR3 is TGTGCCAGTAGTCGTCCCGGGACAGGGAATAGCAATCAGCCCCAGCATTTT.

This chain connects TRBV28 to TRBJ1-2; the D is unclear. This CDR3 comprises 12 residues. CDR1 is MDHEN and CDR2 is SYDVKM in the germline V gene. Between the trimmed V and J ends, which lost 5 bases and 3 bases, there was a span of 7 bases. The CDR3 nucleotides are TGTGCCAGCAGTCGGGCAGACTATGGCTACACCTTC. Translated, it gives CASSRADYGYTF.

Worth noting for this clonotype: A far more abundant clone sits one base away, making this likely a read error. V is TRBV6-4 and J is TRBJ1-2; TRBD1 matches 8 bases. Germline-derived CDR1 and CDR2 are MRHNA and SNTAGT. Germline trimming cut 3 bases from V and 8 bases from J; bases unmatched to any gene: 11. The CDR3 is made up of 15 amino acids. The CDR3 nucleotides are TGTGCCAGCAGTGAAGCAGAGGACAGGGAGAGAGGCTACACCTTC. This encodes CASSEAEDRERGYTF.

The chain couples TRBV4-1 to TRBJ1-6; D perhaps matches TRBD1 (5 bases). There are 15 residues in the CDR3. V lost 0 bases to trimming and J lost 6 bases, with 9 bases between them. Germline loops: CDR1 MGHRA, CDR2 YSYEKL. CDR3 loop: CASSQDAGFNSPLHF. CDR3 DNA: TGCGCCAGCAGCCAAGATGCAGGGTTTAATTCACCCCTCCACTTT.

This clonotype occurred many times. The junction departs from germline at one end; a sequencing error may be responsible. This chain links TRBV7-3 with TRBJ1-1; the D gene is possibly TRBD1 (5 bases). Germline CDR1 is SGHTA and CDR2 is FQGTGA. The CDR3 runs 12 residues. The CDR3 DNA reads as TGTGCCAGCAGCTTAGATGACAGCGAAGCTTTTTTT. Residues: CASSLDDSEAFF.

The chain couples TRBV7-3 to TRBJ1-2, with D perhaps matching TRBD1 (6 bases). This CDR3 region has 16 residues. The ends were cut back, 3 bases at V and 2 bases at J, with 16 bases in the middle. Per the germline V gene, CDR1 is SGHTA and CDR2 is FQGTGA. DNA of the CDR3: TGTGCCAGCAGCTTGGGGTCACGTGGGACAAACTATGGCTACACCTTC. This translates into CASSLGSRGTNYGYTF.